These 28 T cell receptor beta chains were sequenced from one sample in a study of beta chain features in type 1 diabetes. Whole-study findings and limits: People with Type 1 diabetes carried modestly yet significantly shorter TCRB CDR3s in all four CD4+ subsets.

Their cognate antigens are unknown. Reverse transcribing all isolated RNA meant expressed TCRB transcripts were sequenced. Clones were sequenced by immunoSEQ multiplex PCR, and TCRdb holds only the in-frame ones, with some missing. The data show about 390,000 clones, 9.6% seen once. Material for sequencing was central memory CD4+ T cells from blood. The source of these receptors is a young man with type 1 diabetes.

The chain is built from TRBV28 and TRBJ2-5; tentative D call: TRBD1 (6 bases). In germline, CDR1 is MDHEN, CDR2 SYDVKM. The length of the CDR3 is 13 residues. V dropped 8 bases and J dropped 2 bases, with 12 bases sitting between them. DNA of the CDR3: TGTGCCAGCTGCGACAGGCAACAAGAGACCCAGTACTTC. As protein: CASCDRQQETQYF.

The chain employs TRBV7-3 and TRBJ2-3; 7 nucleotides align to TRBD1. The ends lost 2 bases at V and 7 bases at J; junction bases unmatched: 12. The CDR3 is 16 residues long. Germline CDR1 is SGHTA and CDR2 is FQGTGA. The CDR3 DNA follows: TGTGCCAGCAGCTTAGTTGCAGGCGAGGGGGCGAATACGCAGTATTTT. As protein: CASSLVAGEGANTQYF. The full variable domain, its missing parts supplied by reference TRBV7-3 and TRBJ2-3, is GAGVSQTPSNKVTEKGKYVELRCDPISGHTALYWYRQSLGQGPEFLIYFQGTGAADDSGLPNDRFFAVRPEGSVSTLKIQRTERGDSAVYLCASSLVAGEGANTQYFGPGTRLTVL.

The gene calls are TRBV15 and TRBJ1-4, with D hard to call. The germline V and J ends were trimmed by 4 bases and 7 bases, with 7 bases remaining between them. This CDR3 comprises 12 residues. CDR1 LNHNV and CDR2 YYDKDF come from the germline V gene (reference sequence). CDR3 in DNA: TGTGCCACCAGCACACGGGGTGAAAAACTGTTTTTT. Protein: CATSTRGEKLFF.

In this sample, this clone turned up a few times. The CDR3 bases are TGTGCCAGCACCTATCCCCTGATCCCTCCCAAAAACATTCAGTACTTC. This encodes CASTYPLIPPKNIQYF. V is TRBV28 and J is TRBJ2-4; D gene uncertain. There are 16 residues in the CDR3. Germline V gene sequence: CDR1 MDHEN, CDR2 SYDVKM. V was pared by 7 bases and J by 2 bases, with 18 bases between.

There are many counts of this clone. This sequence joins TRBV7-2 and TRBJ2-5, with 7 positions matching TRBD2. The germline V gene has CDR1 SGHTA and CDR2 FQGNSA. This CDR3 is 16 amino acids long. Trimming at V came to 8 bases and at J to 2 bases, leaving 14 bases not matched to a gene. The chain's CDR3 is CASRRVAGRTQETQYF. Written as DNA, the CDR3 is TGTGCCAGCCGTCGAGTAGCGGGCCGTACGCAAGAGACCCAGTACTTC.

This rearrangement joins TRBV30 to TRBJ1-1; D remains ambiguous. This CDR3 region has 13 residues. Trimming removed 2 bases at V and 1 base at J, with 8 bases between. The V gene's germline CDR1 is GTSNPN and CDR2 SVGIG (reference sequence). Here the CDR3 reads CAWSLQENTEAFF. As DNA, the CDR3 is TGTGCCTGGAGTCTCCAGGAGAACACTGAAGCTTTCTTT.

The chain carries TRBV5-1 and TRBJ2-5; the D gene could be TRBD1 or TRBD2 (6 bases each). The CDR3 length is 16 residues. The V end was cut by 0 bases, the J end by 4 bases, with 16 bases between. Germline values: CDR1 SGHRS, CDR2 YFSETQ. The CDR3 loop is CASSLAPRGGGETQYF. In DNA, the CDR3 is TGCGCCAGCAGCTTGGCCCCCAGGGGAGGAGGAGAGACCCAGTACTTC.

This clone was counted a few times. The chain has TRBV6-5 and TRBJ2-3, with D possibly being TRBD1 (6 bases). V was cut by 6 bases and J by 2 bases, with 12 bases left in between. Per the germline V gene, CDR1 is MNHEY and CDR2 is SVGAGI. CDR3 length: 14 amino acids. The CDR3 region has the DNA TGTGCCAGCAGACAGGGACGGGCCACAGATACGCAGTATTTT. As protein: CASRQGRATDTQYF.

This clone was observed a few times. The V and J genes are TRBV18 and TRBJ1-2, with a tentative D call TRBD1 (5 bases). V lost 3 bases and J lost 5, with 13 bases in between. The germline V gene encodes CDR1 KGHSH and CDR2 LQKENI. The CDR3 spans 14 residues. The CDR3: CASSPLGTGYGYTF. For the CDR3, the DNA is TGTGCCAGCTCACCCCTCGGGACTGGGTATGGCTACACCTTC.

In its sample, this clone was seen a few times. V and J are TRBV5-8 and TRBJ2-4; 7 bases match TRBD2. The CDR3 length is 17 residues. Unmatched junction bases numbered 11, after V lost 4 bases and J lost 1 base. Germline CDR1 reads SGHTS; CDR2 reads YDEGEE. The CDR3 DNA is TGTGCCAGCAGCCCCCCTTCCGGGGGGACCGCCAAAAACATTCAGTACTTC. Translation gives CASSPPSGGTAKNIQYF.

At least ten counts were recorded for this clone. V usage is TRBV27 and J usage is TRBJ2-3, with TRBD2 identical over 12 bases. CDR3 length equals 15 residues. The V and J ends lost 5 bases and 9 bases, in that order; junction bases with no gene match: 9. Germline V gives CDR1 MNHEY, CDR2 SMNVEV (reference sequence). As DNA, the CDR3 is TGTGCCAGCAGTCTAGGGCTAGCGGGAGGGAACACGCAGTATTTT. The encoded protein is CASSLGLAGGNTQYF.

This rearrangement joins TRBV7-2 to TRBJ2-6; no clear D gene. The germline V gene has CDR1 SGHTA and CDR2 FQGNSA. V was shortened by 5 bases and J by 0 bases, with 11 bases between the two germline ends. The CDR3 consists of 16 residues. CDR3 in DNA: TGTGCCAGCAGCCAACTCAGGACCTCTGGGGCCAACGTCCTGACTTTC. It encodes CASSQLRTSGANVLTF.

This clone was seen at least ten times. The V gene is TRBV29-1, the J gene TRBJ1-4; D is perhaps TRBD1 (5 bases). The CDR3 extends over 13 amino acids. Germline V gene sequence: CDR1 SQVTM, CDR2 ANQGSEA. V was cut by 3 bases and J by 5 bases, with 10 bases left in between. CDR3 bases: TGCAGCGTTGATAGGGGTCAGAATGAAAAACTGTTTTTT. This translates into CSVDRGQNEKLFF.

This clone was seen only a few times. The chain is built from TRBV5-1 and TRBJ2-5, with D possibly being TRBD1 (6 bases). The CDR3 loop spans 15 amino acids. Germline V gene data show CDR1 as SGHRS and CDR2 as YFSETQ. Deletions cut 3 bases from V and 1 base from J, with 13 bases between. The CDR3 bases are TGCGCCAGCAGCTCCTCCGGGACAATCCAAGAGACCCAGTACTTC. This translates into CASSSSGTIQETQYF.

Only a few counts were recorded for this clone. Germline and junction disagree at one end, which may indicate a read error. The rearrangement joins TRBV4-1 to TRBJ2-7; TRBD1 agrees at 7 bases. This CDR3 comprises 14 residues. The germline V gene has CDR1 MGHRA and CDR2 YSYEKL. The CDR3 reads CASSQDRDFYEQYF. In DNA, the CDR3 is TGTGCCAGCAGCCAAGACAGGGATTTCTACGAGCAGTACTTC.

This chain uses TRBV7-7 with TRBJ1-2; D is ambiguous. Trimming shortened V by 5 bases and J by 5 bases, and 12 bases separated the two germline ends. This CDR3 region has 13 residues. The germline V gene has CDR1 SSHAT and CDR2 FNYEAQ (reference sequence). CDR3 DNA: TGTGCCAGCAGCGGTTTAAATCAATATGGCTACACCTTC. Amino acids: CASSGLNQYGYTF.

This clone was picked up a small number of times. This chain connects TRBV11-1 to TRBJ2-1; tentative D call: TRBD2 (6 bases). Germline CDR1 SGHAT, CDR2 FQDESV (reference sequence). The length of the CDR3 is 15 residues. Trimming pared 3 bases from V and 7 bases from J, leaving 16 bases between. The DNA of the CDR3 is TGTGCCAGCAGCTTTGTTCCTAGCGAAGGGAATGAGCAGTTCTTC. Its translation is CASSFVPSEGNEQFF.

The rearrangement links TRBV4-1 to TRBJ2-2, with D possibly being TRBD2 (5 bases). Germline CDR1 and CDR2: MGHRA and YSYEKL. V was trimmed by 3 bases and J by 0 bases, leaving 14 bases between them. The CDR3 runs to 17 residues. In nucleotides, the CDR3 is TGCGCCAGCAGCCACCGATACGAGGGCGCGAACACCGGGGAGCTGTTTTTT. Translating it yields CASSHRYEGANTGELFF.

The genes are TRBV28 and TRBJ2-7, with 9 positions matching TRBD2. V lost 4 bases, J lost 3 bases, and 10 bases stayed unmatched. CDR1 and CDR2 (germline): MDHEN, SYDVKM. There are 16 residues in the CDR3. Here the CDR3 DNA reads TGTGCCAGCAGTTCGAAATTAGCGGGAGATCTCTACGAGCAGTACTTC. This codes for CASSSKLAGDLYEQYF.

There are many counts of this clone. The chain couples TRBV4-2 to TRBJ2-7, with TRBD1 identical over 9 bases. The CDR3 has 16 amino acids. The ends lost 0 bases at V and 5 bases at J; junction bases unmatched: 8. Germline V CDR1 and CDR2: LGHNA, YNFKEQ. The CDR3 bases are TGTGCCAGCAGCCAAGAAACCGGGACAGGGTTGGACGAGCAGTACTTC. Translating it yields CASSQETGTGLDEQYF.

CDR3 protein: CASSPGQGTVTEAFF. The CDR3 DNA reads as TGTGCCAGCAGTCCTGGACAGGGAACGGTCACTGAAGCTTTCTTT. This chain connects TRBV27 to TRBJ1-1; 8 positions agree with TRBD1. V lost 5 bases to trimming and J lost 4 bases; unmatched junction nucleotides: 9. Germline V gene data show CDR1 as MNHEY and CDR2 as SMNVEV (reference sequence). This CDR3 is 15 amino acids long.

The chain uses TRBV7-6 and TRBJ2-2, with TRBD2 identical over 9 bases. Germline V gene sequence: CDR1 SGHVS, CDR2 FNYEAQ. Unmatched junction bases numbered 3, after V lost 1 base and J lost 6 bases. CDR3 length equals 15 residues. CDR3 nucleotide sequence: TGTGCCAGCAGCTTAGGCGGGAGGGTCGCCGGGGAGCTGTTTTTT. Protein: CASSLGGRVAGELFF.

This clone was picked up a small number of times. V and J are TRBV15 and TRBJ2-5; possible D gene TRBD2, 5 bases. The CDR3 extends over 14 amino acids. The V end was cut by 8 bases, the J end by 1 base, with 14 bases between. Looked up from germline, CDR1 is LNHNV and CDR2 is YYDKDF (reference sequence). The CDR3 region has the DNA TGTGCCACCCGGGGTTGGGGATCCCAAGAGACCCAGTACTTC. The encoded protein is CATRGWGSQETQYF.

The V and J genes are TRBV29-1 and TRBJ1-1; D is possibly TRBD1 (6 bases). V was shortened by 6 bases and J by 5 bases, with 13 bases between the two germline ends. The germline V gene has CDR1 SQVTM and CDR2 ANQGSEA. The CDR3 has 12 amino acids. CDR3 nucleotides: TGCAGCGTGTCAAGGGGGAGAACTGAAGCTTTCTTT. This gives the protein CSVSRGRTEAFF.

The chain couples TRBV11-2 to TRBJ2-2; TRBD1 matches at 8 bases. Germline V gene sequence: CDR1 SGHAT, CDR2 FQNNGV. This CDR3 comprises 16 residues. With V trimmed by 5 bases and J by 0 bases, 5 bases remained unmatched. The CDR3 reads CASSRQQGANTGELFF. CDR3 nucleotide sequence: TGTGCCAGCAGCCGACAACAGGGGGCGAACACCGGGGAGCTGTTTTTT.

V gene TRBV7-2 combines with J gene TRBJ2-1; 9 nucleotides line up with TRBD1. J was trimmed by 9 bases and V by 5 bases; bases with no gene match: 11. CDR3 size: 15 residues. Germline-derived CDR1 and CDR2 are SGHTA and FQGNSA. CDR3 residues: CASSTRGTGLFEQFF. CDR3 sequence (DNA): TGTGCCAGCAGCACTAGGGGGACAGGGTTATTTGAGCAGTTCTTC.

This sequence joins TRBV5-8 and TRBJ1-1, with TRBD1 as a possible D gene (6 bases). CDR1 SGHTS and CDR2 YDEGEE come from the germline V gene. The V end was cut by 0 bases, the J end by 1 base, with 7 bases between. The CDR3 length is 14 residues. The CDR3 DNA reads TGTGCCAGCAGCTTGGAGGGACAGAACACTGAAGCTTTCTTT. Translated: CASSLEGQNTEAFF.

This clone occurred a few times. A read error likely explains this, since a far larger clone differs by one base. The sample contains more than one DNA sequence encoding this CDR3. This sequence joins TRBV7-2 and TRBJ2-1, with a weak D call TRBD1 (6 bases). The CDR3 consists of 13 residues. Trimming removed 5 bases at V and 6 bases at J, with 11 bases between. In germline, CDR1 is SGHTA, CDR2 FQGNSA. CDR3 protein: CASSPGQPNEQFF. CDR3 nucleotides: TGTGCCAGCAGCCCTGGACAGCCCAATGAGCAGTTCTTC.